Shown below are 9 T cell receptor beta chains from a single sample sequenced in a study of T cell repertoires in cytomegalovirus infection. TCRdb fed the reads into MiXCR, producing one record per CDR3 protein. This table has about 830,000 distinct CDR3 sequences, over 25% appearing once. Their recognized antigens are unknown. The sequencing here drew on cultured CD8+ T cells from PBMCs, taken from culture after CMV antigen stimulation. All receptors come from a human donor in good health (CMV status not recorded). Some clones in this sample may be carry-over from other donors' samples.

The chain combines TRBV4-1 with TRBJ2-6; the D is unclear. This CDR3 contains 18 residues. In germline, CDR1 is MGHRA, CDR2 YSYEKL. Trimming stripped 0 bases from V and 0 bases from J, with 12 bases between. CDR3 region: CASSQDLRHNSGANVLTF. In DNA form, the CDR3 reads TGCGCCAGCAGCCAAGATTTAAGACACAACTCTGGGGCCAACGTCCTGACTTTC.

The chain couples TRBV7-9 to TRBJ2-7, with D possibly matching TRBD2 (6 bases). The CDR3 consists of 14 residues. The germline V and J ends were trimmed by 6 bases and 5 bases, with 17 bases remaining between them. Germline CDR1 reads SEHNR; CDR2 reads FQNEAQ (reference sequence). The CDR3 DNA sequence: TGTGCCAGCAGTTCCCCGGGACTCGCGAACGAGCAGTACGTC. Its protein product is CASSSPGLANEQYV.

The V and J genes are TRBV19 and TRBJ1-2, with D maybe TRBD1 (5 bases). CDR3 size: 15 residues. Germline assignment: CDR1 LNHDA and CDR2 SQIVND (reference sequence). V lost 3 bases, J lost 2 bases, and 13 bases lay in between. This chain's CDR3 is CASSIEVRGNYGYTF. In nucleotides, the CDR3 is TGTGCCAGTAGTATCGAAGTTAGGGGCAACTATGGCTACACCTTC.

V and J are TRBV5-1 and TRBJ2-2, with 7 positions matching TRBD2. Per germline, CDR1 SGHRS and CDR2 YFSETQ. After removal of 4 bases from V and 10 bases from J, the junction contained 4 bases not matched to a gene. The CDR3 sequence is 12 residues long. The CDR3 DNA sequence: TGCGCCAGCAGCGGGAGGGAGGAGGAGCTGTTTTTT. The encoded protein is CASSGREEELFF.

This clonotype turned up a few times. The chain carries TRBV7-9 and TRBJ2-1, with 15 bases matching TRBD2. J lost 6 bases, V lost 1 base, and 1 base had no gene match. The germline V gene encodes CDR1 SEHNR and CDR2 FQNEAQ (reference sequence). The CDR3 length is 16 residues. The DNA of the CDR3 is TGTGCCAGCAGCTTAGAGGGACTAGCGGGGGGCAATGAGCAGTTCTTC. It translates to CASSLEGLAGGNEQFF.

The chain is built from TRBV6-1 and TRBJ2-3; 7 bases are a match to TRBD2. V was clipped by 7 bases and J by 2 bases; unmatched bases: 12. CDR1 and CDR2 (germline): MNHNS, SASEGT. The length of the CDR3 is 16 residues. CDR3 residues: CASMWGGEITTDTQYF. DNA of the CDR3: TGTGCCAGCATGTGGGGGGGGGAGATAACCACAGATACGCAGTATTTT.

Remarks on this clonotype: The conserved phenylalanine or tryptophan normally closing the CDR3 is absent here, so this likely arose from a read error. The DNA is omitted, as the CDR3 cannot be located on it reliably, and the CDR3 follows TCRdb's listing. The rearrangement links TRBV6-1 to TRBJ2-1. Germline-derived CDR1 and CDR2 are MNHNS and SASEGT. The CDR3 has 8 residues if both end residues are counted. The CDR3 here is CASRSGYL.

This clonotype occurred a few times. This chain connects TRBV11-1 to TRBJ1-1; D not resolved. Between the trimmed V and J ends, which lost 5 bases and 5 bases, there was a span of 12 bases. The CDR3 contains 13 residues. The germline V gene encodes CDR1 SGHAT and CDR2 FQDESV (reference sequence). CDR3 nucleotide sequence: TGTGCCAGCAGCCCTCGCCTGGGGACTGAAGCTTTCTTT. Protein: CASSPRLGTEAFF.

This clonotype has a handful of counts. The CDR3 loop reads CSAIIWDSSGNTIYF. The CDR3 nucleotides read TGCAGTGCTATTATATGGGACAGCTCTGGAAACACCATATATTTT. J is TRBJ1-3 and V is TRBV20-1, with 7 positions matching TRBD1. CDR1 DFQATT and CDR2 SNEGSKA come from the germline V gene (reference sequence). The CDR3 runs 15 residues. Losses at the gene ends were 4 bases for V and 0 bases for J; bases not matched to a gene: 6.